This T cell receptor (beta chain) was captured by sequencing in a study of Tregs in tolerant kidney transplant recipients. In germline, CDR1 is SGHRS, CDR2 YFSETQ. Between the trimmed V and J ends, which lost 2 bases and 1 base, there was a span of 12 bases. The CDR3 extends over 15 amino acids. Libraries were prepared by immunoSEQ multiplex PCR; TCRdb keeps only in-frame clonotypes and omits some of them. Of over 60,000 clones listed, 95% to 98% were seen once; the top ten hold 0.56%. Thawed PBMCs were FACS-sorted into unstimulated CD4+CD25+CD127- regulatory T cells, CD4+CD25- non-regulatory cells, CD4 and CD8 cells.

The input for sequencing was CD4+ T cells from blood, taken before the transplant. The chain is built from TRBV5-1 and TRBJ1-1; the D gene is possibly TRBD1 (6 bases). This receptor was obtained from a human donor who received a combined kidney and bone marrow transplant. The CDR3 protein is CASSLPGTPNTEAFF. In nucleotides, the CDR3 is TGCGCCAGCAGCTTACCCGGGACACCGAACACTGAAGCTTTCTTT.